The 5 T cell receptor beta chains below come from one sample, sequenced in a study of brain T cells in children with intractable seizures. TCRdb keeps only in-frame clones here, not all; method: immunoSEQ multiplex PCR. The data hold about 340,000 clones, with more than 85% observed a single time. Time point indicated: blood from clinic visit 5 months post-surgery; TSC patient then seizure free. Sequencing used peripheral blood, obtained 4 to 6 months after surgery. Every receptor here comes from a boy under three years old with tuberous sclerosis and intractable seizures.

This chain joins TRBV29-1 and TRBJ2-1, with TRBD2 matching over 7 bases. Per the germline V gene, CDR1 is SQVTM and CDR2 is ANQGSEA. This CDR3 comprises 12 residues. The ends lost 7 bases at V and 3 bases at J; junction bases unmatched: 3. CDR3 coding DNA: TGCAGCGGCGGACTAGTCTACAATGAGCAGTTCTTC. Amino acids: CSGGLVYNEQFF.

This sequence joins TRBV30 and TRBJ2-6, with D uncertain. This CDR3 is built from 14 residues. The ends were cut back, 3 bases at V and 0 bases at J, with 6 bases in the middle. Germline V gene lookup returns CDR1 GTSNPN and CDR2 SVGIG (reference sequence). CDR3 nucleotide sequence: TGTGCCTGGAGAACAGTCTCTGGGGCCAACGTCCTGACTTTC. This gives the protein CAWRTVSGANVLTF.

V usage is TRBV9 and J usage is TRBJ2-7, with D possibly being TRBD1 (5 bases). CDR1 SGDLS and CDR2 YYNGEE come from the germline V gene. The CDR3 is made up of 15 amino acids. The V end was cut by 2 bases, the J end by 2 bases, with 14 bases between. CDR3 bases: TGTGCCAGCAGCGTTGCGGCAGGGCACCCCTACGAGCAGTACTTC. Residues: CASSVAAGHPYEQYF.

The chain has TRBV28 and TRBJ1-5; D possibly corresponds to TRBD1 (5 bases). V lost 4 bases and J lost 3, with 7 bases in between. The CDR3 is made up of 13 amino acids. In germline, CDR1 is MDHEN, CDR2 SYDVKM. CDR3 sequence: CASSWTPNQPQHF. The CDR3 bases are TGTGCCAGCAGTTGGACACCCAATCAGCCCCAGCATTTT.

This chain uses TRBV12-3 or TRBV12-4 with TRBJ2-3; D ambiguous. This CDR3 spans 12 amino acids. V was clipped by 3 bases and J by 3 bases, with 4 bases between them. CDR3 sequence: CASSLRTDTQYF. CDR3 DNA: TGTGCCAGCAGTTTGCGAACAGATACGCAGTATTTT.